This TCR beta chain came from a study of T cell changes during pregnancy in multiple sclerosis. TCRdb's table, derived via immunoSEQ multiplex PCR, lists solely in-frame clones and lacks some. The sample lists 35,000 to 40,000 clones, 85% to 95% occurring once. V was trimmed by 6 bases and J by 0 bases, leaving 9 bases between them. The CDR3 is 14 amino acids. CDR1 is SNHLY, CDR2 FYNNEI, per germline. The sequence was obtained from a female donor in good health, enrolled as a control in a pregnancy study. The chain recombines TRBV2 with TRBJ1-3; D is uncertain. The sample was CD4+ T cells from peripheral blood mononuclear cells, taken in the third trimester of pregnancy. In nucleotides, the CDR3 is TGTGCCAGCAGGACTCTTAGCTCTGGAAACACCATATATTTT. Translation: CASRTLSSGNTIYF.